The 18 T cell receptor beta chains below were found in one sample sequenced in a study of blood T cell repertoires in COVID-19. This table comes from immunoSEQ multiplex PCR, and its TCRdb copy is limited to in-frame clones, with some not included. This sample has tens of thousands of clones, with about 85% found just once. Input material: peripheral blood. These receptors originate from a man in his forties or fifties with active or convalescent COVID-19.

The V gene is TRBV18, the J gene TRBJ2-3; D is perhaps TRBD2 (6 bases). The CDR3 length is 14 residues. In germline, CDR1 is KGHSH, CDR2 LQKENI. The V end was cut by 3 bases, the J end by 8 bases, with 15 bases between. CDR3 residues: CASSPSGSGGTQYF. DNA for the CDR3: TGTGCCAGCTCACCTTCAGGGTCCGGGGGTACGCAGTATTTT. Full variable domain (remainder filled in from reference TRBV18 and TRBJ2-3): NAGVMQNPRHLVRRRGQEARLRCSPMKGHSHVYWYRQLPEEGLKFMVYLQKENIIDESGMPKERFSAEFPKEGPSILRIQQVVRGDSAAYFCASSPSGSGGTQYFGPGTRLTVL.

The chain has TRBV6-1 and TRBJ2-7, with unresolved D. CDR3 length equals 11 residues. In germline, CDR1 is MNHNS, CDR2 SASEGT. The V end was cut by 5 bases, the J end by 2 bases, with 4 bases between. The CDR3 DNA reads TGTGCCAGCAGTACTCCCTACGAGCAGTACTTC. This gives the protein CASSTPYEQYF.

The chain recombines TRBV18 with TRBJ2-7; D is unclear. The CDR3 has 14 amino acids. Germline V gene lookup returns CDR1 KGHSH and CDR2 LQKENI. V was shortened by 3 bases and J by 5 bases, with 14 bases between the two germline ends. CDR3 sequence (DNA): TGTGCCAGCTCACCTGACACTCAAAGGAACGAGCAGTACTTC. This codes for CASSPDTQRNEQYF.

The chain has TRBV10-3 and TRBJ2-7; 8 positions agree with TRBD2. The CDR3 contains 17 residues. Germline CDR1 and CDR2: ENHRY and SYGVKD. Trimming at V came to 3 bases and at J to 4 bases, leaving 14 bases not matched to a gene. The CDR3 region is CAISDPAREGIGYEQYF. The CDR3 coding sequence is TGTGCCATCAGTGACCCCGCCCGGGAGGGTATCGGGTACGAGCAGTACTTC.

This clone has just one count. V is TRBV18 and J is TRBJ1-3; D perhaps matches TRBD1 (6 bases). The germline V and J ends were trimmed by 2 bases and 0 bases, with 11 bases remaining between them. Germline loops: CDR1 KGHSH, CDR2 LQKENI. The CDR3 is 16 residues long. CDR3 DNA sequence: TGTGCCAGCTCACCAAACAGGGCTGACTCTGGAAACACCATATATTTT. Its protein product is CASSPNRADSGNTIYF.

This chain links TRBV27 with TRBJ2-3; D not certain. V dropped 6 bases and J dropped 5 bases, with 15 bases sitting between them. This CDR3 region has 14 residues. Germline assignment: CDR1 MNHEY and CDR2 SMNVEV (reference sequence). The CDR3 spells CASRRMSIEDTQYF. Written as DNA, the CDR3 is TGTGCCAGCAGGAGAATGTCTATAGAAGATACGCAGTATTTT.

The J gene is TRBJ2-7, the V gene TRBV7-9, with 8 positions matching TRBD1. Germline V CDR1 and CDR2: SEHNR, FQNEAQ (reference sequence). The CDR3 runs 15 residues. Trimming cost V 2 bases and J 5 bases; bases outside gene matches: 8. The CDR3 here is CASSLFGQGADEQYF. CDR3 coding DNA: TGTGCCAGCAGCTTATTTGGCCAGGGGGCAGACGAGCAGTACTTC.

J is TRBJ1-5 and V is TRBV5-5; weak D call: TRBD1 (5 bases). Trimming pared 0 bases from V and 1 base from J, leaving 8 bases between. The CDR3 is made up of 15 amino acids. Germline V gene lookup returns CDR1 SGHKS and CDR2 YYEKEE (reference sequence). The CDR3 DNA is TGTGCCAGCAGCTTGGGAGACAGCAGCAATCAGCCCCAGCATTTT. Translated: CASSLGDSSNQPQHF.

The CDR3 reads CASSLGKGQGQPQHF. As DNA, the CDR3 is TGTGCCAGCAGCTTAGGGAAGGGTCAGGGCCAGCCCCAGCATTTT. J is TRBJ1-5 and V is TRBV7-2, with D tentatively TRBD1 (5 bases). Trimming stripped 1 base from V and 7 bases from J, with 14 bases between. The germline CDR1 and CDR2 sequences are SGHTA and FQGNSA. The CDR3 totals 15 residues.

The chain is built from TRBV7-2 and TRBJ2-7, with a possible D match to TRBD1 (6 bases). Germline values: CDR1 SGHTA, CDR2 FQGNSA. V lost 2 bases to trimming and J lost 0 bases, with 8 bases between them. The CDR3 loop spans 14 amino acids. The CDR3 spells CASSLKGGSYEQYF. Written as DNA, the CDR3 is TGTGCCAGCAGCTTAAAAGGGGGCTCCTACGAGCAGTACTTC. Using reference TRBV7-2 and TRBJ2-7 for the parts outside the CDR3, the full variable domain is GAGVSQSPSNKVTEKGKDVELRCDPISGHTALYWYRQSLGQGLEFLIYFQGNSAPDKSGLPSDRFSAERTGGSVSTLTIQRTQQEDSAVYLCASSLKGGSYEQYFGPGTRLTVT.

The V call is TRBV28, the J call TRBJ1-5, with 8 bases fitting TRBD1. Germline V gene lookup returns CDR1 MDHEN and CDR2 SYDVKM. After removal of 4 bases from V and 1 base from J, the junction contained 3 bases not matched to a gene. The CDR3 length is 15 residues. The CDR3 nucleotides are TGTGCCAGCAGTTCCAGGGGGCCCAGCAATCAGCCCCAGCATTTT. This translates into CASSSRGPSNQPQHF.

This chain connects TRBV19 to TRBJ1-5, with TRBD1 as a possible D gene (6 bases). Germline V gene lookup returns CDR1 LNHDA and CDR2 SQIVND (reference sequence). The CDR3 sequence is 15 residues long. Trimming pared 3 bases from V and 6 bases from J, leaving 15 bases between. CDR3 residues: CASSILGQGPQPQHF. CDR3 bases: TGTGCCAGTAGTATTTTAGGGCAGGGGCCTCAGCCCCAGCATTTT. Drawing the rest from reference TRBV19 and TRBJ1-5, the complete variable domain is DGGITQSPKYLFRKEGQNVTLSCEQNLNHDAMYWYRQDPGQGLRLIYYSQIVNDFQKGDIAEGYSVSREKKESFPLTVTSAQKNPTAFYLCASSILGQGPQPQHFGDGTRLSIL.

This clone was found a few times. The rearrangement uses TRBV4-1 and TRBJ2-7; 9 nucleotides line up with TRBD1. J lost 9 bases, V lost 4 bases, and 4 bases had no gene match. This CDR3 spans 12 amino acids. Per the germline V gene, CDR1 is MGHRA and CDR2 is YSYEKL. CDR3 in DNA: TGCGCCAGCAGCCTTACAGGGGGCGTGCAGTACTTC. As protein: CASSLTGGVQYF.

The chain is built from TRBV11-2 and TRBJ1-2, with D possibly being TRBD1 (5 bases). Between the trimmed V and J ends, which lost 5 bases and 6 bases, there was a span of 13 bases. There are 13 residues in the CDR3. Germline V CDR1 and CDR2: SGHAT, FQNNGV. CDR3 protein: CASSPGLGDGYTF. For the CDR3, the DNA is TGTGCCAGCAGCCCCGGGTTAGGGGATGGCTACACCTTC.

V is TRBV28 and J is TRBJ2-5; 16 bases match TRBD2. CDR3 length equals 18 residues. The V gene's germline CDR1 is MDHEN and CDR2 SYDVKM. The V segment lost 0 bases and the J segment 6 bases; nucleotides outside the gene matches: 7. Here the CDR3 DNA reads TGTGCCAGCAGTTTATGGGCAGGGACTAGCGGGAGGGTGAAGACCCAGTACTTC. Translated, it gives CASSLWAGTSGRVKTQYF.

The rearrangement joins TRBV5-1 to TRBJ2-7, with a possible D match to TRBD2 (7 bases). This CDR3 region has 14 residues. In germline, CDR1 is SGHRS, CDR2 YFSETQ. V shed 1 base and J shed 2 bases, with 10 bases lying between them. CDR3 amino acids: CASSLTGTTYEQYF. CDR3 DNA: TGCGCCAGCAGCTTGACAGGGACTACCTACGAGCAGTACTTC.

The chain joins TRBV30 to TRBJ1-5, with TRBD1 as a possible D gene (5 bases). Germline-derived CDR1 and CDR2 are GTSNPN and SVGIG (reference sequence). This CDR3 contains 17 residues. V was cut by 0 bases and J by 0 bases, with 15 bases left in between. CDR3 DNA: TGTGCCTGGAGTGTAATGGGGCAGGCTCATAGCAATCAGCCCCAGCATTTT. This sequence encodes CAWSVMGQAHSNQPQHF. Together with reference TRBV30 and TRBJ1-5, the CDR3 gives the full variable domain: SQTIHQWPATLVQPVGSPLSLECTVEGTSNPNLYWYRQAAGRGLQLLFYSVGIGQISSEVPQNLSASRPQDRQFILSSKKLLLSDSGFYLCAWSVMGQAHSNQPQHFGDGTRLSIL.

V is TRBV7-2 and J is TRBJ2-7; 10 bases fit TRBD1. Per the germline V gene, CDR1 is SGHTA and CDR2 is FQGNSA. J lost 2 bases, V lost 5 bases, and 6 bases had no gene match. This CDR3 region has 15 residues. The CDR3 loop is CASSRTGTGAYEQYF. The CDR3 DNA is TGTGCCAGCAGCCGCACCGGGACAGGGGCCTACGAGCAGTACTTC.